This TCR beta chain was found in a study of blood T cell repertoires in COVID-19. V was cut by 1 base and J by 0 bases, with 16 bases left in between. The CDR3 runs to 17 residues. Germline CDR1 reads SGHTS; CDR2 reads YDEGEE. TCRdb's table, derived via immunoSEQ multiplex PCR, lists solely in-frame clones and lacks some. The table lists around 200,000 clones, over 80% of them singletons, with around 1.3% in the top ten. The clonotype comes from a man aged 25 to 40 who had recovered from COVID-19. This rearrangement joins TRBV5-8 to TRBJ1-1; D is unclear. The material sequenced was PBMCs or T cells enriched from blood (not recorded which). CDR3 DNA: TGTGCCAGCAGCTTGCATTTCGGTGGAGAGATGAACACTGAAGCTTTCTTT. This codes for CASSLHFGGEMNTEAFF.